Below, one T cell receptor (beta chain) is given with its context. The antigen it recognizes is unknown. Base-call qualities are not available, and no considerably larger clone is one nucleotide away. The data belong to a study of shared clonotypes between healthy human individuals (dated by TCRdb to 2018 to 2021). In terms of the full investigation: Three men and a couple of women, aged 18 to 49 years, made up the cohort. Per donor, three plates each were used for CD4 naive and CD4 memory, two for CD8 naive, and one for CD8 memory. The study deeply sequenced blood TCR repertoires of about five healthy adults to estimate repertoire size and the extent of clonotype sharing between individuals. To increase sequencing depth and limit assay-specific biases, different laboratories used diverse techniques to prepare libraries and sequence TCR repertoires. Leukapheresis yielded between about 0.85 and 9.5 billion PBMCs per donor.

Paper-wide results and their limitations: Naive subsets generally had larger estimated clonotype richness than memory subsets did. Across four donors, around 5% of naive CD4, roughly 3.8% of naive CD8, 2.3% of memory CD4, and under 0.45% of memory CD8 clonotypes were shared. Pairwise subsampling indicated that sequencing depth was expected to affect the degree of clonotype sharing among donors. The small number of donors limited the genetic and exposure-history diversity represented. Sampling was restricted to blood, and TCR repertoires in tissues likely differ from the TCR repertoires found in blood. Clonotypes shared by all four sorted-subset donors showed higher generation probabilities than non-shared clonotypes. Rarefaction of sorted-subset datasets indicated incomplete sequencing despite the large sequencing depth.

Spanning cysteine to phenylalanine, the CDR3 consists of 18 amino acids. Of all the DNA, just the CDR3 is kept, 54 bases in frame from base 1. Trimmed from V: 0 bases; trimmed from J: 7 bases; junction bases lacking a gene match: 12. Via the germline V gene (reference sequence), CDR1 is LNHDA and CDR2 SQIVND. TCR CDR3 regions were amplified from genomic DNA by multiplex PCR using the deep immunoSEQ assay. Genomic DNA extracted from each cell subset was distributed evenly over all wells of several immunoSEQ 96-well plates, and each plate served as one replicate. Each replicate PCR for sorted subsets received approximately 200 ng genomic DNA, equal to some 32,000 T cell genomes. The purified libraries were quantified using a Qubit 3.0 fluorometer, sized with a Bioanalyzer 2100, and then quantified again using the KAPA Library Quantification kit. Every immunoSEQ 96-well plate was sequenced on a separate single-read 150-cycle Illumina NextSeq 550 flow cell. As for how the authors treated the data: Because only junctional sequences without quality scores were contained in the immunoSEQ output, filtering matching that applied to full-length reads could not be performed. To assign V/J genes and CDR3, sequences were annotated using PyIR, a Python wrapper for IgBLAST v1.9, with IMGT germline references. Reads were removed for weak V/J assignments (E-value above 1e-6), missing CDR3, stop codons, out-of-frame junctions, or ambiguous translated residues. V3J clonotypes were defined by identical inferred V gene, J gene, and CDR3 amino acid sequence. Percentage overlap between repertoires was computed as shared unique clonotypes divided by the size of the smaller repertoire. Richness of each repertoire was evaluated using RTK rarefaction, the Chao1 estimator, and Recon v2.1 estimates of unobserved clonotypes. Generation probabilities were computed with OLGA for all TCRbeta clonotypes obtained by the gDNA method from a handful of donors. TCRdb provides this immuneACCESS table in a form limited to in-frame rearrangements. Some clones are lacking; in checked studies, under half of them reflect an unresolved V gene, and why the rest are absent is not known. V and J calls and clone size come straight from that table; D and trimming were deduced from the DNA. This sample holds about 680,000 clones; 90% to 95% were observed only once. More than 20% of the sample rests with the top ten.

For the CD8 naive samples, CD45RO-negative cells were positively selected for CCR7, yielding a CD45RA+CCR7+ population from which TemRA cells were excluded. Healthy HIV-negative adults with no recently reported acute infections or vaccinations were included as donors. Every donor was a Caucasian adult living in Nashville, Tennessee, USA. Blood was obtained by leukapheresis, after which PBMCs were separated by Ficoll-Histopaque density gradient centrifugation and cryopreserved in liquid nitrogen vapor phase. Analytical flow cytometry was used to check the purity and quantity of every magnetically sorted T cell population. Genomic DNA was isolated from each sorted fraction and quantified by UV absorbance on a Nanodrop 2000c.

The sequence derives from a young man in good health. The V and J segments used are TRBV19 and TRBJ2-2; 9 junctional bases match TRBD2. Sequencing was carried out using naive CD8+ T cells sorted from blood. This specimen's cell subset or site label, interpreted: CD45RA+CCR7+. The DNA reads TGTGCCAGTAGTATAGATCCAGCGGTAGCGGGAGTTCTCGGGGAGCTGTTTTTT. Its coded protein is CASSIDPAVAGVLGELFF. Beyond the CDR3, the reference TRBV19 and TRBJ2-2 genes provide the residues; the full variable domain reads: DGGITQSPKYLFRKEGQNVTLSCEQNLNHDAMYWYRQDPGQGLRLIYYSQIVNDFQKGDIAEGYSVSREKKESFPLTVTSAQKNPTAFYLCASSIDPAVAGVLGELFFGEGSRLTVL.